One and the same sample provided the 31 T cell receptor gamma chains below, sequenced in a study of intestinal T cells in coeliac disease (dated by TCRdb to the early 2020s). For each case, genomic DNA was isolated from ten 5-um FFPE scrolls with the QIAamp DNA FFPE tissue kit. The library relied on multiplex PCR. Reads for this sample came from an Ion Torrent PGM. The LymphoTrack kit, which has primers carrying Illumina adapters, was used to amplify TRG repertoires from around 0.2 ug of biopsy DNA. For TCRdb, the public reads were processed anew by CATT, and duplicate DNA sequences were folded into one row. This sample has several hundred gamma-chain clones in its table, and approximately 51% of those were observed once. The ten largest clones capture around 23% of the sample. Sequenced material: a duodenal biopsy. The receptors shown here come from a human donor with celiac disease.

This clone has more than one count but fewer than ten. This DNA's translation differs at residue 5 from TCRdb's protein, which comes from a much larger clone; a read error is likely, and the protein shown is translated from the DNA. The J gene is TRGJP1, the V gene TRGV3. Germline CDR1 VTNTFY, CDR2 YDVSTARD (reference sequence). The CDR3 is 13 amino acids. After removal of 5 bases from V and 5 bases from J, the junction contained 5 bases not matched to a gene. CDR3 in amino acids: CATWGSTGWFKIF. CDR3 nucleotide sequence: TGTGCCACCTGGGGCAGTACTGGTTGGTTCAAGATATTT.

In its sample, this clone ranks as hyperexpanded. This chain links TRGV11 with TRGJP1. TRGV11 is identified as an open reading frame with a role that is uncertain. V shed 7 bases and J 1 base; nucleotides not matched to a gene: 9. The CDR3 runs to 16 residues. CDR3 in amino acids: CACWIPSPTTGWFKIF. The CDR3 DNA reads as TGTGCCTGCTGGATACCCTCCCCTACCACTGGTTGGTTCAAGATATTT.

This chain's CDR3 is CATWDGREKKLF. CDR3 in DNA: TGTGCCACCTGGGATGGGCGGGAAAAGAAACTCTTT. The gene calls are TRGV4 and TRGJ1 or TRGJ2. The J segment lost 10 bases and the V segment lost 0 bases, leaving 6 bases of the junction unmatched. Per the germline V gene, CDR1 is EGSTGY and CDR2 is YDSYTSSV. CDR3 length: 12 residues.

In regard to this clone: A much larger clonotype is one base distant, so this may be a read error. Written as DNA, the CDR3 is TGTGCCACCTGGGATGGGCCCTGGAACACTGGTTGGCTCAAGATATTT. It yields the protein CATWDGPWNTGWLKIF. The chain couples TRGV4 to TRGJP1. The CDR3 runs 16 residues. Germline V gives CDR1 EGSTGY, CDR2 YDSYTSSV.

This chain joins TRGV4 and TRGJ1 or TRGJ2. Germline lookup yields CDR1 EGSTGY and CDR2 YDSYTSSV. With 5 bases clipped from V and 0 bases from J, the junction kept 4 bases outside the gene matches. The length of the CDR3 is 13 residues. In DNA form, the CDR3 reads TGTGCCACCTGGGGATGGAATTATTATAAGAAACTCTTT. It specifies CATWGWNYYKKLF.

This clone has just a few counts. This CDR3 reads CAAWEKEVIKKLF. In nucleotides, the CDR3 is TGTGCTGCGTGGGAAAAAGAGGTTATAAAGAAACTCTTT. This rearrangement joins TRGV10 to TRGJ1 or TRGJ2. TRGV10 carries the ORF label, with uncertain function. This CDR3 comprises 13 residues. V shed 8 bases and J 10 bases; nucleotides not matched to a gene: 15.

This clone occurred a few times. This sequence joins TRGV8 and TRGJ1 or TRGJ2. The junction had 9 bases not matched to a gene; V was cut back by 10 bases and J by 12 bases. CDR1 and CDR2 from the germline V gene are VENAVY and YDSYNSRV. This CDR3 has 9 amino acids. The CDR3 sequence: CATIPGKLF. Written as DNA, the CDR3 is TGTGCCACTATCCCTGGGAAACTCTTT.

The rearrangement uses TRGV9 and TRGJ1 or TRGJ2. The CDR3 totals 13 residues. Germline CDR1 reads GITISATS; CDR2 reads ISYDGTV (reference sequence). V shed 6 bases and J 1 base; nucleotides not matched to a gene: 6. CDR3 nucleotides: TGTGCCTTGTGGACCAAAAATTATTATAAGAAACTCTTT. It is translated as CALWTKNYYKKLF.

This clone came up a few times. The CDR3 protein is CATWDGQGYYKKLF. The CDR3 DNA reads as TGTGCCACCTGGGACGGGCAGGGGTATTATAAGAAACTCTTT. This sequence joins TRGV2 and TRGJ1 or TRGJ2. Germline V CDR1 and CDR2: EGSNGY, YDSYNSKV. V lost 0 bases to trimming and J lost 4 bases; unmatched junction nucleotides: 6. CDR3 size: 14 residues.

This clone was counted between two and nine times. TCRdb's protein for this DNA is that of a much larger clone and differs from the translation at residue 10, likely a read error; the protein shown is the DNA translation. The V call is TRGV10, the J call TRGJP1. TRGV10 is sorted into the ORF group, with uncertain function. CDR3 length: 13 amino acids. CDR3 nucleotide sequence: TGTGCTGCGTGGGATCCTACTGGTTGGCTCAAGATATTT. Residues: CAAWDPTGWLKIF.

V is TRGV10 and J is TRGJ1 or TRGJ2. TRGV10 is an ORF, and what it does is uncertain. With V trimmed by 8 bases and J by 6 bases, 8 bases remained unmatched. The CDR3 length is 12 residues. The CDR3 region has the DNA TGTGCTGCGTGGGATTGGGGTTATAAGAAACTCTTT. Translating gives CAAWDWGYKKLF.

This clone appeared a few times. This DNA translates differently at residue 16 from the TCRdb protein, which is that of a much larger clone; a read error is likely, and the protein shown is the DNA's own translation. This chain joins TRGV11 and TRGJP1. TRGV11 is sorted into the ORF group, with uncertain function. The CDR3 covers 17 residues. In DNA, the CDR3 is TGTGCCTGCTGGATTAGGCACCAAAGACCGACTGGTTGGTTCAAGCTATTT. This gives the protein CACWIRHQRPTGWFKLF.

This chain connects TRGV2 to TRGJP2. CDR3 length equals 16 residues. J was trimmed by 3 bases and V by 5 bases; bases with no gene match: 12. Per the germline V gene, CDR1 is EGSNGY and CDR2 is YDSYNSKV. CDR3 region: CATWGDKRRSDWIKTF. The CDR3 nucleotides read TGTGCCACCTGGGGGGATAAGAGGCGTAGTGATTGGATCAAGACGTTT.

This clone has just a few counts. TCRdb assigns this DNA the protein of a much larger clone, which departs from its translation at residue 5; this likely reflects a read error, and the protein shown comes from translating the DNA. The rearrangement uses TRGV10 and TRGJ1 or TRGJ2. TRGV10 belongs to the ORF category, with a function that is uncertain. Trimming removed 8 bases from V and 0 bases from J; junction bases left unmatched: 8. The length of the CDR3 is 14 residues. This CDR3 is CAAWGRGNYYKKLF. CDR3 bases: TGTGCTGCGTGGGGTAGGGGGAATTATTATAAGAAACTCTTT.

The chain carries TRGV8 and TRGJP1. Unmatched junction bases numbered 10, after V lost 5 bases and J lost 4 bases. Per germline, CDR1 VENAVY and CDR2 YDSYNSRV. The CDR3 is made up of 15 amino acids. CDR3 sequence: CATWVGWGTGWFKIF. In nucleotides, the CDR3 is TGTGCCACCTGGGTAGGCTGGGGCACTGGTTGGTTCAAGATATTT.

By proportion, this clone is large. The CDR3: CATWHSYYKKLF. The CDR3 DNA follows: TGTGCCACCTGGCATTCCTATTATAAGAAACTCTTT. This chain joins TRGV8 and TRGJ1 or TRGJ2. With V trimmed by 6 bases and J by 4 bases, 6 bases remained unmatched. The CDR3 sequence is 12 residues long. CDR1 and CDR2 from the germline V gene are VENAVY and YDSYNSRV.

This clone was recorded a few times. A much larger clone is a single base away; this may be a read error. The sample carries other DNA sequences with the same CDR3. The chain links TRGV4 to TRGJ1 or TRGJ2. This CDR3 region has 9 residues. Germline V gene sequence: CDR1 EGSTGY, CDR2 YDSYTSSV. In DNA form, the CDR3 reads TGCGCCACCGGGGCGAAGAAACTCTTT. Protein sequence: CATGAKKLF.

CDR3 nucleotides: TGTGCTGCGTGGGGACCCGAGAATTATTATAAGAAACTCTTT. This gives the protein CAAWGPENYYKKLF. The chain recombines TRGV10 with TRGJ1 or TRGJ2. TRGV10 is assigned to the ORF class and has an uncertain function. Trimming cost V 8 bases and J 0 bases; bases outside gene matches: 8. The CDR3 spans 14 residues.

This clone was observed a few times. This DNA translates differently at residue 10 from the TCRdb protein, which is that of a much larger clone; a read error is likely, and the protein shown is the DNA's own translation. The chain uses TRGV8 and TRGJP1. J lost 4 bases, V lost 0 bases, and 11 bases had no gene match. This CDR3 contains 17 residues. Germline-derived CDR1 and CDR2 are VENAVY and YDSYNSRV. Here the CDR3 reads CATWDRSVGVTGWFKIF. The CDR3 DNA is TGTGCCACCTGGGATAGGTCGGTGGGTGTCACTGGTTGGTTCAAGATATTT.

This chain links TRGV10 with TRGJP1. TRGV10 is an ORF; its function is uncertain. This CDR3 comprises 14 residues. The V segment lost 8 bases and the J segment 15 bases; nucleotides outside the gene matches: 19. In nucleotides, the CDR3 is TGTGCTGCGTGGGATGTCGCAGAGATGGTTGTCAAGATATTT. Translation gives CAAWDVAEMVVKIF.

The rearrangement joins TRGV3 to TRGJP1. This CDR3 has 16 amino acids. CDR1 is VTNTFY and CDR2 is YDVSTARD in the germline V gene (reference sequence). V shed 0 bases, J shed 4 bases, and the junction held 8 bases outside the gene matches. The CDR3 region has the DNA TGTGCCACCTGGGACAGGGGGACCCACACTGGTTGGTTCAAGATATTT. This codes for CATWDRGTHTGWFKIF.

The chain has TRGV9 and TRGJP1. This CDR3 contains 15 residues. Germline lookup yields CDR1 GITISATS and CDR2 ISYDGTV (reference sequence). V lost 5 bases and J lost 6; bases outside the gene matches: 12. In nucleotides, the CDR3 is TGTGCCTTGTGGGGAGCTGCCCATCCTGGTTGGTTCAAGATATTT. Protein: CALWGAAHPGWFKIF.

The CDR3 coding sequence is TGTGCCTTGTGGGAGGTGCCCATACCACTTGGTTGGTTCAAGATATTT. Protein: CALWEVPIPLGWFKIF. The chain is built from TRGV9 and TRGJP1. CDR3 length: 16 amino acids. The V gene end was trimmed by 0 bases and the J gene end by 7 bases; junction bases not matched to a gene: 11. CDR1 GITISATS and CDR2 ISYDGTV come from the germline V gene (reference sequence).

The chain carries TRGV9 and TRGJP1. The CDR3 loop spans 20 amino acids. Losses at the gene ends were 0 bases for V and 3 bases for J; bases not matched to a gene: 19. The germline gives CDR1 GITISATS, CDR2 ISYDGTV (reference sequence). The CDR3: CALWEVPRAHLIPTGWFKIF. In nucleotides, the CDR3 is TGTGCCTTGTGGGAGGTGCCCCGTGCCCACCTTATACCCACTGGTTGGTTCAAGATATTT.

The chain combines TRGV4 with TRGJ1 or TRGJ2. With 2 bases clipped from V and 7 bases from J, the junction kept 5 bases outside the gene matches. Germline assignment: CDR1 EGSTGY and CDR2 YDSYTSSV. The CDR3 contains 12 residues. The CDR3 spells CATWDEGYKKLF. CDR3 in DNA: TGTGCCACCTGGGATGAGGGGTATAAGAAACTCTTT.

Relative to its sample, this clone is hyperexpanded. The sample contains more than one DNA sequence encoding this CDR3. The gene calls are TRGV4 and TRGJP1. The junction had 2 bases not matched to a gene; V was cut back by 2 bases and J by 2 bases. The CDR3 has 14 amino acids. Per germline, CDR1 EGSTGY and CDR2 YDSYTSSV. CDR3 coding DNA: TGTGCCACCTGGGATGTAACCACTGGTTGGTTCAAGATATTT. It specifies CATWDVTTGWFKIF.

V and J are TRGV4 and TRGJ1 or TRGJ2. The J segment lost 7 bases and the V segment lost 5 bases, leaving 11 bases of the junction unmatched. Per germline, CDR1 EGSTGY and CDR2 YDSYTSSV. This CDR3 spans 13 amino acids. The CDR3 is CATWVPLRYKKLF. In DNA, the CDR3 is TGTGCCACCTGGGTCCCGCTGAGGTATAAGAAACTCTTT.

This clone was seen a handful of times. CDR3 sequence: CAALGSLNYKKLF. The CDR3 region has the DNA TGTGCTGCGTTGGGATCCCTAAATTATAAGAAACTCTTT. The chain carries TRGV10 and TRGJ1 or TRGJ2. TRGV10 is classed as an ORF, of uncertain function. With V trimmed by 10 bases and J by 5 bases, 12 bases remained unmatched. The CDR3 loop spans 13 amino acids.

J is TRGJ1 or TRGJ2 and V is TRGV2. Per germline, CDR1 EGSNGY and CDR2 YDSYNSKV. The CDR3 has 14 residues. V lost 5 bases to trimming and J lost 4 bases; unmatched junction nucleotides: 11. The CDR3: CATWGRAGYYKKLF. Written as DNA, the CDR3 is TGTGCCACCTGGGGACGGGCAGGGTATTATAAGAAACTCTTT.

The rearrangement uses TRGV2 and TRGJP2. The junction had 12 bases not matched to a gene; V was cut back by 5 bases and J by 3 bases. Germline V gene data show CDR1 as EGSNGY and CDR2 as YDSYNSKV. The CDR3 spans 16 residues. For the CDR3, the DNA is TGTGCCACCTGGGGGGATGAGAGGCGTAGTGATTGGATCAAGACGTTT. Translation: CATWGDERRSDWIKTF.

This clone is deemed hyperexpanded. The chain recombines TRGV10 with TRGJP1. TRGV10 is an ORF; its function is uncertain. The trim removed 8 bases at V and 5 bases at J, leaving 6 bases unmatched. CDR3 size: 13 residues. CDR3 amino acids: CAAWDPTGWFKIF. The CDR3 nucleotides are TGTGCTGCGTGGGATCCTACTGGTTGGTTCAAGATATTT.